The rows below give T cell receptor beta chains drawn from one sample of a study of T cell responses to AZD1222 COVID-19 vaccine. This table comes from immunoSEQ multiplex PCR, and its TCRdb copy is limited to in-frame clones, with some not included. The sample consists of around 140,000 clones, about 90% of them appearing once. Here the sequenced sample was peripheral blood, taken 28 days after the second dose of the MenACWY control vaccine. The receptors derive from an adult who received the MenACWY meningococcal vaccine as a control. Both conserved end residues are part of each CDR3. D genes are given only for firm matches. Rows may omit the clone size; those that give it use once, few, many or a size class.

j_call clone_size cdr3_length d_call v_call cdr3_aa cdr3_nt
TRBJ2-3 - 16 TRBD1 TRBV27 CASSLTDRASTDTQYF TGTGCCAGCAGTTTAACCGACAGGGCTAGCACAGATACGCAGTATTTT
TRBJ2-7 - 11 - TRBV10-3 CAIRETYEQYF TGTGCCATCAGAGAAACCTACGAGCAGTACTTC
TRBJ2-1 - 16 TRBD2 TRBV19 CASTPLTSGKYNEQFF TGTGCCAGTACCCCCTTGACTAGCGGAAAATACAATGAGCAGTTCTTC
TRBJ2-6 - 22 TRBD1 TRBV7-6 CASSPLLLPLLGQGAGANVLTF TGTGCCAGCAGCCCCCTCTTATTACCACTGTTAGGACAGGGGGCTGGGGCCAACGTCCTGACTTTC
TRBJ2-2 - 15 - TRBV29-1 CSVEWSGQGTGELFF TGCAGCGTTGAATGGTCAGGCCAGGGCACCGGGGAGCTGTTTTTT
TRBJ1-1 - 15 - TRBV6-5 CASSYSFAANTEAFF TGTGCCAGCAGTTACTCGTTCGCAGCGAACACTGAAGCTTTCTTT
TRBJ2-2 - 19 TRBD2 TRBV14 CASSQDLPGLAANTGELFF TGTGCCAGCAGCCAAGATTTGCCCGGACTAGCGGCGAACACCGGGGAGCTGTTTTTT
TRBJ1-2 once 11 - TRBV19 CASSIGYGYTF TGTGCCAGTAGTATAGGTTATGGCTACACCTTC
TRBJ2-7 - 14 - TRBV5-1 CASSLEGSSYEQYF TGCGCCAGCAGCTTGGAGGGAAGCTCCTACGAGCAGTACTTC
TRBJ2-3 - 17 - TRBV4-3 CASSHLKEGLRTDTQYF TGCGCCAGCAGCCACCTCAAGGAGGGACTGCGCACAGATACGCAGTATTTT
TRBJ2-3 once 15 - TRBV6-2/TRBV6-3 CASSPPQGFVDTQYF TGTGCCAGCAGTCCCCCCCAGGGGTTCGTAGATACGCAGTATTTT
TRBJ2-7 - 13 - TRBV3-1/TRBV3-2 CASSHRASYEQYF TGTGCCAGCAGCCACCGGGCCTCATACGAGCAGTACTTC